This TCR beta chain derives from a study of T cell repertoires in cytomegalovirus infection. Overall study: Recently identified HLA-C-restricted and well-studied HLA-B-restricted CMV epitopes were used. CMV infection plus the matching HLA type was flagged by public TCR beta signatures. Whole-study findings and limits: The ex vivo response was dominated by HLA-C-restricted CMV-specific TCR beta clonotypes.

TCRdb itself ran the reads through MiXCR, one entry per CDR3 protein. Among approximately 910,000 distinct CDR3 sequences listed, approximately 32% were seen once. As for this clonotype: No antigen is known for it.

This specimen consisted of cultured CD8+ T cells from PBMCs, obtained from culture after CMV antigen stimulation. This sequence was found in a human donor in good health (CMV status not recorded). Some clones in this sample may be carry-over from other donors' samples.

The CDR3 sequence: CASSYSSTGDTEAFF. CDR3 nucleotides: TGTGCCAGCAGTTACTCGAGTACAGGGGACACTGAAGCTTTCTTT. The rearrangement joins TRBV6-6 to TRBJ1-1; TRBD1 aligns across 7 bases. The germline V gene encodes CDR1 MNHNY and CDR2 SVGAGI (reference sequence). The length of the CDR3 is 15 residues. J was trimmed by 3 bases and V by 0 bases; bases with no gene match: 4.